The 21 T cell receptor beta chains reported below all come from one sample, sequenced in a study of blood T cell repertoires in COVID-19. TCRdb's copy holds only in-frame clones and misses some; the assay was immunoSEQ multiplex PCR. The repertoire consists of roughly 130,000 clones, with 88% occurring once and the leading ten covering 2.5%. The specimen was peripheral blood. The receptors originated from a human donor with COVID-19, enrolled during active disease. The donor label of this sample is uncertain.

This chain links TRBV5-1 with TRBJ2-3, with TRBD2 identical over 7 bases. J was trimmed by 1 base and V by 4 bases; bases with no gene match: 0. The germline gives CDR1 SGHRS, CDR2 YFSETQ. This CDR3 comprises 13 residues. The CDR3 DNA reads TGCGCCAGCAGCCGGGAGGGCACAGATACGCAGTATTTT. Amino acids: CASSREGTDTQYF.

The CDR3 DNA reads as TGTGCCAGCAGTTACTCGAAACGGGTCCACTACAATGAGCAGTTCTTC. Translated: CASSYSKRVHYNEQFF. The V call is TRBV6-5, the J call TRBJ2-1; D is unclear. V was shortened by 0 bases and J by 3 bases, with 12 bases between the two germline ends. This CDR3 contains 16 residues. Germline CDR1 reads MNHEY; CDR2 reads SVGAGI.

This chain uses TRBV11-3 with TRBJ1-4, with 8 bases that match TRBD1. With 5 bases clipped from V and 4 bases from J, the junction kept 9 bases outside the gene matches. The CDR3 sequence is 16 residues long. From germline, CDR1 is SGHNT and CDR2 YENEEA. The CDR3 DNA reads as TGTGCCAGCAGCGAACGGACAGGGCCGGGTAATGAAAAACTGTTTTTT. Translating gives CASSERTGPGNEKLFF.

This sequence joins TRBV2 and TRBJ1-5; D gene ambiguous. Deletions cut 6 bases from V and 0 bases from J, with 12 bases between. There are 15 residues in the CDR3. Germline values: CDR1 SNHLY, CDR2 FYNNEI. CDR3 bases: TGTGCCAGCAGCAAGGGAGACCCTAGCAATCAGCCCCAGCATTTT. Translated: CASSKGDPSNQPQHF.

This chain links TRBV5-1 with TRBJ1-4; tentative D call: TRBD1 (6 bases). CDR3 length: 14 amino acids. Germline values: CDR1 SGHRS, CDR2 YFSETQ. Trimming took off 3 bases at V and 1 base at J, with 7 bases between the two ends. CDR3 amino acids: CASSSQGTNEKLFF. DNA for the CDR3: TGCGCCAGCAGCTCACAGGGAACTAATGAAAAACTGTTTTTT.

This chain joins TRBV24-1 and TRBJ2-2; no clear D. V was cut by 5 bases and J by 1 base, with 10 bases left in between. CDR1 is KGHDR, CDR2 SFDVKD, per germline. The CDR3 loop spans 15 amino acids. As DNA, the CDR3 is TGTGCCACCAGTGTGGGCCAGCTGAACACCGGGGAGCTGTTTTTT. This codes for CATSVGQLNTGELFF.

The chain uses TRBV19 and TRBJ1-4; D might be TRBD1 (6 bases). CDR3 size: 13 residues. CDR1 is LNHDA and CDR2 is SQIVND in the germline V gene (reference sequence). Trimming took off 10 bases at V and 0 bases at J, with 9 bases between the two ends. CDR3 bases: TGTGCCACAAGGACAGCAACTAATGAAAAACTGTTTTTT. Amino acid sequence: CATRTATNEKLFF.

This clone has more than one count but fewer than ten. The chain has TRBV24-1 and TRBJ2-3; D is undetermined. Germline CDR1 is KGHDR and CDR2 is SFDVKD. This CDR3 contains 12 residues. V was cut by 4 bases and J by 4 bases, with 5 bases left in between. The DNA of the CDR3 is TGTGCCACCAGTGAGGTAGCAGATACGCAGTATTTT. Encoded protein: CATSEVADTQYF.

This chain uses TRBV5-1 with TRBJ1-3; D is perhaps TRBD1 (6 bases). Trimming left V 0 bases short and J 0 bases short, with 7 bases between. The CDR3 is 15 amino acids. CDR1 is SGHRS, CDR2 YFSETQ, per germline. The CDR3 region is CASSLEGHSGNTIYF. In DNA, the CDR3 is TGCGCCAGCAGCTTGGAGGGACACTCTGGAAACACCATATATTTT.

The sample holds one count of this clone. This chain connects TRBV19 to TRBJ1-4, with 9 bases matching TRBD1. The CDR3 totals 14 residues. The ends lost 5 bases at V and 5 bases at J; junction bases unmatched: 3. CDR1 LNHDA and CDR2 SQIVND come from the germline V gene (reference sequence). The CDR3 here is CASSGGTGNEKLFF. Here the CDR3 DNA reads TGTGCCAGTAGTGGGGGGACAGGGAATGAAAAACTGTTTTTT.

This clone was found once. The chain couples TRBV6-6 to TRBJ1-2; TRBD1 might be the D (6 bases). Germline V gives CDR1 MNHNY, CDR2 SVGAGI (reference sequence). The CDR3 totals 14 residues. Deletions cut 4 bases from V and 8 bases from J, with 17 bases between. The CDR3 nucleotides read TGTGCCAGCAGTTCCCGTACGACAGGCCTCGGCTACACCTTC. Translation gives CASSSRTTGLGYTF.

In nucleotides, the CDR3 is TGTGCCAGCTCACCACCGATGAACCAGGGGACTGAAGCTTTCTTT. Encoded protein: CASSPPMNQGTEAFF. The V call is TRBV18, the J call TRBJ1-1, with D tentatively TRBD1 (6 bases). The V and J ends lost 0 bases and 5 bases respectively, with 13 bases between them. The CDR3 is 15 amino acids. From germline, CDR1 is KGHSH and CDR2 LQKENI.

This clone was observed a few times. The V gene is TRBV2, the J gene TRBJ1-2, with 8 bases matching TRBD1. Trimming at V came to 4 bases and at J to 5 bases, leaving 6 bases not matched to a gene. The germline CDR1 and CDR2 sequences are SNHLY and FYNNEI. This CDR3 is built from 14 residues. This CDR3 reads CASSVGQGGYGYTF. The CDR3 DNA follows: TGTGCCAGCAGTGTCGGACAGGGAGGGTATGGCTACACCTTC. The full variable domain, in which reference TRBV2 and TRBJ1-2 provide the parts outside the CDR3, is EPEVTQTPSHQVTQMGQEVILRCVPISNHLYFYWYRQILGQKVEFLVSFYNNEISEKSEIFDDQFSVERPDGSNFTLKIRSTKLEDSAMYFCASSVGQGGYGYTFGSGTRLTVV.

V gene TRBV6-4 combines with J gene TRBJ1-2, with a possible D match to TRBD1 (6 bases). Germline V CDR1 and CDR2: MRHNA, SNTAGT. V was shortened by 0 bases and J by 6 bases, with 14 bases between the two germline ends. The CDR3 spans 15 residues. The CDR3 DNA is TGTGCCAGCAGTGACTCGCGGGGGGCGAAGAATGGCTACACCTTC. Translated, it gives CASSDSRGAKNGYTF.

The J gene is TRBJ1-6, the V gene TRBV7-9; no clear D. V gave up 4 bases and J gave up 1 base, with 5 bases separating them. There are 14 residues in the CDR3. Per germline, CDR1 SEHNR and CDR2 FQNEAQ (reference sequence). The CDR3 nucleotides are TGTGCCAGCAGCTCGGGATCCTATAATTCACCCCTCCACTTT. This gives the protein CASSSGSYNSPLHF.

J is TRBJ2-5 and V is TRBV11-2, with a tentative D call TRBD2 (6 bases). Germline lookup yields CDR1 SGHAT and CDR2 FQNNGV. CDR3 length: 14 residues. V was pared by 0 bases and J by 5 bases, with 10 bases between. The CDR3 sequence is CASSLETSSETQYF. The CDR3 DNA follows: TGTGCCAGCAGCTTAGAAACTAGCTCGGAGACCCAGTACTTC.

This clone came up once. The chain is built from TRBV5-1 and TRBJ1-1; unclear D gene. The V gene's germline CDR1 is SGHRS and CDR2 YFSETQ. The CDR3 loop spans 19 amino acids. Deletions cut 4 bases from V and 5 bases from J, with 30 bases between. The CDR3 spells CASSPSGVGNLGFVTEAFF. Here the CDR3 DNA reads TGCGCCAGCAGCCCTTCCGGGGTGGGAAATCTGGGTTTCGTAACTGAAGCTTTCTTT.

The rearrangement uses TRBV19 and TRBJ1-2; D gene ambiguous. V lost 0 bases to trimming and J lost 2 bases, with 4 bases between them. The germline V gene has CDR1 LNHDA and CDR2 SQIVND (reference sequence). CDR3 length equals 13 residues. DNA for the CDR3: TGTGCCAGTAGTATAGATCTGAACTATGGCTACACCTTC. Protein sequence: CASSIDLNYGYTF.

The chain couples TRBV25-1 to TRBJ2-2; D remains unclear. The CDR3 loop spans 12 amino acids. V was pared by 3 bases and J by 3 bases, with 2 bases between. Germline V lookup: CDR1 MGHDK, CDR2 SYGVNS. The CDR3 DNA reads TGTGCCAGCAGTGACTACACCGGGGAGCTGTTTTTT. It yields the protein CASSDYTGELFF.

The chain carries TRBV3-1 (or the pseudogene TRBV3-2) and TRBJ2-1; D call uncertain. Trimming removed 6 bases at V and 4 bases at J, with 4 bases between. In germline, CDR1 is LGHDT, CDR2 YNNKEL (reference sequence). CDR3 length equals 11 residues. CDR3 nucleotide sequence: TGTGCCAGCAGGAGATACAATGAGCAGTTCTTC. Protein product: CASRRYNEQFF.

The genes are TRBV11-2 and TRBJ1-1; D may be TRBD1 (6 bases). Trimming removed 4 bases from V and 0 bases from J, with 12 bases in between. The germline gives CDR1 SGHAT, CDR2 FQNNGV. The CDR3 sequence is 15 residues long. Written as DNA, the CDR3 is TGTGCCAGCAGCTCACAGGGCCGAATGAACACTGAAGCTTTCTTT. Translating gives CASSSQGRMNTEAFF.